This record concerns one T cell receptor beta chain sequence. The target of this receptor is not known. There are no base qualities to consult, and no much larger clone falls within one base. The source of the sample is a study of spatial heterogeneity in lung cancer (dated by TCRdb to the late 2010s). Looking at the study overall: Beta-chain transcripts were consistently detected in greater numbers than alpha-chain transcripts, which likely reflects a higher abundance of beta-chain transcripts. At surgery, both alpha and beta chains were TCR-sequenced in roughly 200 tumor regions, about 61 matched nontumor lung samples and around 50 PBMC samples. Nonsynonymous mutation counts, determined by whole-exome sequencing of tumor tissue, were related to features of the TCR repertoire. In the raw uncorrected reads, each unique combination of TCR and UMI appeared more than ten times on average. In non-small cell lung cancer, the study made a quantitative comparison of TCR alpha and beta repertoires among multiple tumor regions, matched nontumor lung and blood. The study at large found these results: Confirming at a functional level the hypothesis that regional TCRs recognize regional mutations was considered to require additional single-cell paired TCR alpha and beta sequencing. Ubiquitous expanded tumor TCRs were detected in blood more often at tumor resection than at routine follow-up.

Library preparation used 5' RACE. Sequencing was performed on a NextSeq 500. To allow correction of PCR and sequencing errors, the TCR library protocol tagged every TCR cDNA molecule with a unique molecular identifier. Turning to the authors' computational methods: TCR identification, UMI-based error correction and CDR3 extraction were performed with Decombinator tools. Expanded TCRs were defined as those above a frequency of 2 per 1,000, corresponding to the top 1% of the tumor frequency distribution. Rényi diversity was computed with the R vegan package after subsampling each repertoire 100 times to 5,000 TCRs. CDR3 similarity networks were built from amino acid triplet string-kernel similarity, connecting CDR3s with pairwise similarity above 0.82. The public sequencing data were trimmed at Q25 with fastp and processed into clonotypes with MiXCR by TCRdb, which kept only in-frame beta chains. Merged by CDR3 protein, the rows form single entries marked with the most common genes and DNA. These V and J calls originate from TCRdb's pipeline instead of the authors' own analysis. The sample yields about 85,000 distinct CDR3 sequences; approximately 21% were counted once. Around 6.6% of the sample belongs to the ten largest clones.

Explained via the paper, the time point label denotes: sample taken at primary tumor resection. TCR sequencing used whole RNA extracted from tumor and nontumor lung tissue, or from cryopreserved PBMC samples, without cell sorting. The donors were approximately 70 patients from the lung TRACERx cohort who had early-stage, untreated non-small cell lung cancer. A patient was chosen for TCR sequencing only when enough RNA was available from at least two tumor regions. From the cysteine through the phenylalanine, the CDR3 covers 14 amino acids. Only the CDR3 part of the read is kept: 42 bases, read in frame from the first base. The germline V gene provides CDR1 MNHEY and CDR2 SVGEGT. V drops 6 bases and J drops 7 bases, leaving 15 bases in between.

This specimen consisted of PBMCs, obtained at surgery. The rearranged chain carries TRBV6-2 or TRBV6-3 and TRBJ2-2; D gene: possibly TRBD1, on 6 matching bases. This receptor was identified in a male donor with early-stage non-small cell lung cancer. The CDR3 has the sequence CASSIQGRGGELFF. The bases read TGTGCCAGCAGCATACAGGGTCGCGGCGGGGAGCTGTTTTTT.